The 20 T cell receptor beta chains in this list originate from one sample, sequenced in a study of blood T cell repertoires in COVID-19. Profiled with immunoSEQ multiplex PCR; TCRdb holds only in-frame clones, not every one. This sample has around 57,000 clones, with roughly 91% found just once. The sequenced sample was peripheral blood. These receptors were taken from a man in his fifties with active COVID-19.

The chain links TRBV5-1 to TRBJ2-3; 13 nucleotides match TRBD2. The V and J ends lost 4 bases and 4 bases, in that order; junction bases with no gene match: 6. The germline gives CDR1 SGHRS, CDR2 YFSETQ. The CDR3 sequence is 16 residues long. The CDR3 loop reads CASSPPLAGGSDTQYF. Here the CDR3 DNA reads TGCGCCAGCAGCCCCCCACTAGCGGGAGGGTCAGATACGCAGTATTTT.

The rearrangement uses TRBV5-5 and TRBJ1-2; 8 bases line up with TRBD1. The CDR3 contains 14 residues. Per germline, CDR1 SGHKS and CDR2 YYEKEE (reference sequence). V lost 2 bases to trimming and J lost 5 bases; unmatched junction nucleotides: 5. The CDR3 coding sequence is TGTGCCAGCAGCTTATCACAGGGGGGGTATGGCTACACCTTC. Amino acid sequence: CASSLSQGGYGYTF.

The V and J genes are TRBV5-1 and TRBJ2-6; the D gene is possibly TRBD1 (6 bases). Germline V lookup: CDR1 SGHRS, CDR2 YFSETQ. This CDR3 is built from 18 residues. V lost 3 bases, J lost 0 bases, and 16 bases lay in between. The CDR3 spells CASSSIGGRISGANVLTF. For the CDR3, the DNA is TGCGCCAGCAGCTCCATTGGGGGCAGAATCTCTGGGGCCAACGTCCTGACTTTC. Based on the CDR3 plus reference TRBV5-1 and TRBJ2-6, the full variable domain is KAGVTQTPRYLIKTRGQQVTLSCSPISGHRSVSWYQQTPGQGLQFLFEYFSETQRNKGNFPGRFSGRQFSNSRSEMNVSTLELGDSALYLCASSSIGGRISGANVLTFGAGSRLTVL.

The V gene is TRBV7-2, the J gene TRBJ1-4; 7 bases are shared with TRBD1. Trimming cost V 1 base and J 3 bases; bases outside gene matches: 14. This CDR3 is built from 19 residues. Germline CDR1 is SGHTA and CDR2 is FQGNSA. The CDR3 DNA follows: TGTGCCAGCAGCTTAGGAATGGGGACAGACCGGGTAGCTAATGAAAAACTGTTTTTT. As protein: CASSLGMGTDRVANEKLFF.

The chain recombines TRBV5-4 with TRBJ2-1, with D perhaps TRBD2 (6 bases). The germline V gene has CDR1 SGHNT and CDR2 YYREEE (reference sequence). V was shortened by 3 bases and J by 10 bases, with 17 bases between the two germline ends. The CDR3 spans 14 residues. CDR3 DNA sequence: TGTGCCAGCAGCTCCGGCGGGGACGGCCGCGAGCAGTTCTTC. Encoded protein: CASSSGGDGREQFF.

The chain carries TRBV5-1 and TRBJ2-2; a weak D match, TRBD2 (5 bases). The CDR3 length is 16 residues. The V gene lost 5 bases and the J gene lost 5 bases, with 19 bases spanning the gap. Germline assignment: CDR1 SGHRS and CDR2 YFSETQ. The CDR3 loop is CASSYRPERGTGELFF. The DNA for the CDR3 is TGCGCCAGCAGTTACAGACCCGAGCGAGGGACCGGGGAGCTGTTTTTT.

The CDR3 is CASSDGLAGLATQYF. The CDR3 DNA reads TGTGCCAGCAGTGACGGACTAGCGGGGCTCGCGACCCAGTACTTC. This rearrangement joins TRBV25-1 to TRBJ2-5; 12 bases align to TRBD2. Germline V gives CDR1 MGHDK, CDR2 SYGVNS. The CDR3 runs to 15 residues. V lost 3 bases to trimming and J lost 7 bases; unmatched junction nucleotides: 6. Full variable domain (rest looked up from reference TRBV25-1 and TRBJ2-5): EADIYQTPRYLVIGTGKKITLECSQTMGHDKMYWYQQDPGMELHLIHYSYGVNSTEKGDLSSESTVSRIRTEHFPLTLESARPSHTSQYLCASSDGLAGLATQYFGPGTRLLVL.

The V and J genes are TRBV15 and TRBJ1-2, with a tentative D call TRBD1 (6 bases). The CDR3 runs to 16 residues. The V gene lost 4 bases and the J gene lost 0 bases, with 15 bases spanning the gap. The germline CDR1 and CDR2 sequences are LNHNV and YYDKDF (reference sequence). The CDR3 bases are TGTGCCACCAGCACCCCGAAGGGGGTAGCTAACTATGGCTACACCTTC. This gives the protein CATSTPKGVANYGYTF.

In this sample, this clone turned up a few times. This sequence joins TRBV29-1 and TRBJ1-2; D is ambiguous. This CDR3 is built from 14 residues. The V and J ends lost 0 bases and 8 bases respectively, with 16 bases between them. The germline V gene encodes CDR1 SQVTM and CDR2 ANQGSEA. Written as DNA, the CDR3 is TGCAGCGTTGAAGAGATAAGTCAGGATCCAGGCTACACCTTC. This gives the protein CSVEEISQDPGYTF.

This rearrangement joins TRBV7-3 to TRBJ2-5, with TRBD2 identical over 11 bases. The junction had 5 bases not matched to a gene; V was cut back by 3 bases and J by 5 bases. The germline gives CDR1 SGHTA, CDR2 FQGTGA. The CDR3 spans 15 residues. CDR3 residues: CASSFTSGSSETQYF. CDR3 sequence (DNA): TGTGCCAGCAGCTTCACTAGCGGGAGCAGCGAGACCCAGTACTTC.

The chain recombines TRBV6-2 or TRBV6-3 with TRBJ1-4; 9 positions match TRBD1. This CDR3 spans 15 amino acids. Germline CDR1 is MNHEY and CDR2 is SVGEGT. The V segment lost 2 bases and the J segment 8 bases; nucleotides outside the gene matches: 6. The CDR3 here is CASSYLGQGEEKLFF. DNA of the CDR3: TGTGCCAGCAGTTACCTGGGACAGGGCGAAGAAAAACTGTTTTTT.

The J gene is TRBJ2-1, the V gene TRBV24-1; tentatively, D is TRBD2 (5 bases). Per the germline V gene, CDR1 is KGHDR and CDR2 is SFDVKD. V lost 6 bases to trimming and J lost 8 bases, with 13 bases between them. This CDR3 comprises 13 residues. The CDR3, as DNA: TGTGCCACCAGTAGCTCCCCGGAGGATGAGCAGTTCTTC. Its translation is CATSSSPEDEQFF.

V is TRBV4-3 and J is TRBJ2-4; TRBD1 agrees at 10 bases. This CDR3 is 17 amino acids long. The junction had 10 bases not matched to a gene; V was cut back by 0 bases and J by 8 bases. In germline, CDR1 is LGHNA, CDR2 YSLEER. In nucleotides, the CDR3 is TGCGCCAGCAGCCAAGATAGGATCGGACAGGGGGTCGACATTCAGTACTTC. Translated, it gives CASSQDRIGQGVDIQYF.

A few counts support this clone. The CDR3 here is CASSSGQGYEKLFF. Written as DNA, the CDR3 is TGTGCCAGCAGCTCGGGACAGGGATATGAAAAACTGTTTTTT. The chain joins TRBV7-2 to TRBJ1-4, with 9 bases aligning to TRBD1. The CDR3 runs 14 residues. V lost 4 bases to trimming and J lost 6 bases; unmatched junction nucleotides: 3. In germline, CDR1 is SGHTA, CDR2 FQGNSA.

The V call is TRBV19, the J call TRBJ2-7, with 9 bases identical to TRBD1. Germline V gene data show CDR1 as LNHDA and CDR2 as SQIVND (reference sequence). The CDR3 sequence is 14 residues long. J gave up 0 bases and V 8 bases, and 5 bases lay outside the gene matches. CDR3: CASGRTGVSYEQYF. The CDR3 DNA reads as TGTGCCAGTGGGAGGACAGGGGTCTCCTACGAGCAGTACTTC.

The chain is built from TRBV7-2 and TRBJ2-7, with TRBD1 matching over 7 bases. Trimming took 5 bases from V and 0 from J; bases not matched to a gene: 4. The CDR3 is made up of 14 amino acids. In germline, CDR1 is SGHTA, CDR2 FQGNSA. CDR3 bases: TGTGCCAGCAGCCTCGGGACAGTCTCCTACGAGCAGTACTTC. Its protein product is CASSLGTVSYEQYF.

The gene calls are TRBV21-1 and TRBJ2-5; the table's D call TRBD1 went unverified against the DNA. TRBV21-1 is given as a pseudogene. The CDR3 spans 15 residues. The CDR3 region is CASSKVGQNQETQYF. The CDR3 DNA reads TGTGCCAGCAGCAAAGTGGGACAAAACCAAGAGACCCAGTACTTC.

This chain's CDR3 is CASSRGGYYYTF. The DNA of the CDR3 is TGTGCCAGCAGTAGGGGTGGGTACTACTACACCTTC. This chain links TRBV12-3 or TRBV12-4 with TRBJ1-2, with a tentative D call TRBD1 (5 bases). The CDR3 spans 12 residues. The V and J ends lost 5 bases and 10 bases respectively, with 14 bases between them.

V usage is TRBV19 and J usage is TRBJ1-2, with 9 bases aligning to TRBD1. Trimming cost V 6 bases and J 7 bases; bases outside gene matches: 6. This CDR3 has 13 residues. CDR1 and CDR2 from the germline V gene are LNHDA and SQIVND (reference sequence). The CDR3 spells CASSPTGGSGYTF. DNA for the CDR3: TGTGCCAGTAGCCCGACAGGGGGAAGTGGCTACACCTTC.

This rearrangement joins TRBV3-1 (or the pseudogene TRBV3-2) to TRBJ1-1; TRBD1 agrees at 11 bases. Germline trimming cut 5 bases from V and 4 bases from J; bases unmatched to any gene: 6. Looked up from germline, CDR1 is LGHDT and CDR2 is YNNKEL (reference sequence). The CDR3 spans 15 residues. The CDR3 nucleotides are TGTGCCAGCAGCGGATCCGGGACAGGGGGCACTGAAGCTTTCTTT. It yields the protein CASSGSGTGGTEAFF.